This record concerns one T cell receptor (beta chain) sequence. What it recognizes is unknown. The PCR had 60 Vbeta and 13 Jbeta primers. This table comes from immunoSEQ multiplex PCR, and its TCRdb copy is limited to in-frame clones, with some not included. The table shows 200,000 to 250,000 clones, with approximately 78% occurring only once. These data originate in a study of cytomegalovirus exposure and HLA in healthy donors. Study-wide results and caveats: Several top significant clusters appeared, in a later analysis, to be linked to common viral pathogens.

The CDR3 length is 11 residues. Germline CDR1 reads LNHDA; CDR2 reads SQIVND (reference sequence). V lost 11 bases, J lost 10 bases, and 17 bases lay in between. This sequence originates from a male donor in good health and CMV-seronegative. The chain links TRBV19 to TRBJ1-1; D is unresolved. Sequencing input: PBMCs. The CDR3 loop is CAVRGIYIAFF. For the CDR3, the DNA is TGTGCCGTTCGGGGAATTTATATAGCTTTCTTT.